This is a list of T cell receptor beta chains from one sample in a study of blood T cell repertoires in COVID-19. Some clones are missing from TCRdb's copy, which holds only in-frame ones; the method was immunoSEQ multiplex PCR. The sample lists roughly 240,000 clones, 83% occurring once. Sequencing was performed on PBMCs or T cells enriched from blood (not recorded which). The receptors stem from a woman in her 40s who had been exposed to COVID-19. Both conserved end residues are part of each CDR3. Where a row states a size, it is once, few, many or the class of an expanded clone; other rows omit it.

V gene: TRBV6-6; J gene: TRBJ1-1; clone size: few; CDR3 protein: CASSSTGAVSEAFF
V gene: TRBV11-2; J gene: TRBJ2-7; clone size: NA; CDR3 protein: CASRYRRVMGEQYF
V gene: TRBV7-3; J gene: TRBJ1-4; clone size: NA; CDR3 protein: CASSLGQFF
V gene: TRBV7-9; J gene: TRBJ2-5; clone size: NA; CDR3 protein: CASSPIQETQYF
V gene: TRBV18; J gene: TRBJ1-1; clone size: few; CDR3 protein: CASSTDSLGTEAFF
V gene: TRBV5-4; J gene: TRBJ2-3; clone size: NA; CDR3 protein: CASSLEVAGVTDTQYF
V gene: TRBV6-5; J gene: TRBJ2-2; clone size: NA; CDR3 protein: CASTQNTGELFF
V gene: TRBV7-7; J gene: TRBJ2-7; clone size: once; CDR3 protein: CASSPGTGRGGEQYF
V gene: TRBV4-1; J gene: TRBJ1-1; clone size: few; CDR3 protein: CASSLTGNTEAFF
V gene: TRBV7-9; J gene: TRBJ1-2; clone size: once; CDR3 protein: CASSPSGYGYTF
V gene: TRBV11-3; J gene: TRBJ2-3; clone size: NA; CDR3 protein: CASSLGGFTSGRTDTQYF
V gene: TRBV7-9; J gene: TRBJ2-7; clone size: NA; CDR3 protein: CASSSGPGLAGYEQYF
V gene: TRBV6-7; J gene: TRBJ1-2; clone size: once; CDR3 protein: CASSYAVTGTGGMGGYTF
V gene: TRBV12-5; J gene: TRBJ1-4; clone size: NA; CDR3 protein: CASGLTDRYNEKLFF
V gene: TRBV11-2; J gene: TRBJ2-1; clone size: NA; CDR3 protein: CASSYNRDSYNEQFF
V gene: TRBV30; J gene: TRBJ1-2; clone size: NA; CDR3 protein: CAWSAWVRAGGYTF
V gene: TRBV9; J gene: TRBJ1-2; clone size: NA; CDR3 protein: CASSSVGYTF
V gene: TRBV19; J gene: TRBJ2-1; clone size: once; CDR3 protein: CASRLTSAHNEQFF
V gene: TRBV6-6; J gene: TRBJ2-5; clone size: NA; CDR3 protein: CASSLPEETQYF
V gene: TRBV20-1; J gene: TRBJ2-7; clone size: NA; CDR3 protein: CSAVKGGEQYF
V gene: TRBV29-1; J gene: TRBJ2-2; clone size: NA; CDR3 protein: CSVEQDTGELFF
V gene: TRBV4-1; J gene: TRBJ2-5; clone size: NA; CDR3 protein: CASSQTGQWGETQYF
V gene: TRBV21-1; J gene: TRBJ1-1; clone size: NA; CDR3 protein: CASSKAGRRQGAGLGQETEAFF
V gene: TRBV14; J gene: TRBJ1-6; clone size: NA; CDR3 protein: CASSQEDRRGSYNSPLHF
V gene: TRBV7-4; J gene: TRBJ1-5; clone size: NA; CDR3 protein: CASSLIGEYVGASNQPQHF
V gene: TRBV9; J gene: TRBJ1-2; clone size: NA; CDR3 protein: CASTLQGAYGYTF
V gene: TRBV5-1; J gene: TRBJ1-1; clone size: NA; CDR3 protein: CASSTGQPVTEAFF
V gene: TRBV19; J gene: TRBJ2-5; clone size: NA; CDR3 protein: CASSIVLAGGQFEETQYF
V gene: TRBV9; J gene: TRBJ2-5; clone size: NA; CDR3 protein: CASSVGGRDRGETQYF
V gene: TRBV21-1; J gene: TRBJ1-5; clone size: once; CDR3 protein: CASSKLQGMGMDAPQHF
V gene: TRBV5-1; J gene: TRBJ1-1; clone size: NA; CDR3 protein: CASSFSEVNTEAFF
V gene: TRBV4-3; J gene: TRBJ1-2; clone size: NA; CDR3 protein: CASRLTGGGYGYTF
V gene: TRBV29-1; J gene: TRBJ1-1; clone size: NA; CDR3 protein: CSVLAGNTEAFF
V gene: TRBV28; J gene: TRBJ1-5; clone size: NA; CDR3 protein: CASRSGTGDQPQHF
V gene: TRBV6-1; J gene: TRBJ2-5; clone size: NA; CDR3 protein: CASSDGGGGETQYF
V gene: TRBV11-2; J gene: TRBJ2-5; clone size: NA; CDR3 protein: CASSFASSVETQYF
V gene: TRBV24-1; J gene: TRBJ1-1; clone size: NA; CDR3 protein: CATRRNSNTEAFF
V gene: TRBV27; J gene: TRBJ1-1; clone size: NA; CDR3 protein: CASSLSIGGNTEAFF
V gene: TRBV6-2/TRBV6-3; J gene: TRBJ2-5; clone size: NA; CDR3 protein: CASSSPNLAGETQYF
V gene: TRBV10-3; J gene: TRBJ1-6; clone size: NA; CDR3 protein: CAISEGQLNSPLHF
V gene: TRBV7-9; J gene: TRBJ2-2; clone size: NA; CDR3 protein: CASSTYLENTGELFF
V gene: TRBV3-1/TRBV3-2; J gene: TRBJ2-2; clone size: NA; CDR3 protein: CASSQRDFTGELFF
V gene: TRBV7-2; J gene: TRBJ1-2; clone size: NA; CDR3 protein: CASSFGTAANYGYTF
V gene: TRBV2; J gene: TRBJ1-2; clone size: NA; CDR3 protein: CASRAGNYGYTF
V gene: TRBV13; J gene: TRBJ2-3; clone size: once; CDR3 protein: CASSLEGLAGDRSTDTQYF
V gene: TRBV7-9; J gene: TRBJ2-1; clone size: NA; CDR3 protein: CASSFRKGELYNEQFF